This TCR beta chain was sequenced during a study of OX40 agonist ivuxolimab in advanced cancers. Blood got drawn at baseline, again on cycle 4 day 1, and then on cycle 7 day 1. Some clones are missing from TCRdb's copy, which holds only in-frame ones; the method was immunoSEQ multiplex PCR. The sample has some 80,000 clones, approximately 91% seen once. V gave up 8 bases and J gave up 4 bases, with 15 bases separating them. This CDR3 region has 14 residues. Germline V CDR1 and CDR2: SNHLY, FYNNEI. The sequences come from CD4+ or CD8+ T cells sorted from blood, collected in a trial of the OX40 agonist ivuxolimab. The gene calls are TRBV2 and TRBJ1-3; D call uncertain. The TCR sequence derives from an adult with an advanced solid tumor such as melanoma, head and neck, liver or kidney cancer. The CDR3 DNA sequence: TGTGCCAGCCTAGACGCCGGTCCGGGAAACACCATATATTTT. Its protein is CASLDAGPGNTIYF.